One and the same sample provided the 25 T cell receptor beta chains below, sequenced in a study of blood T cell repertoires in COVID-19. TCRdb keeps only in-frame clones here, not all; method: immunoSEQ multiplex PCR. The sample has some 200,000 clones; around 84% are singletons. Sequencing was carried out using peripheral blood. These receptors were collected from an elderly man with acute or convalescent COVID-19.

This chain joins TRBV10-1 and TRBJ2-7; D might be TRBD2 (6 bases). CDR1 is WNHNN, CDR2 SYGVQD, per germline (reference sequence). V lost 0 bases and J 0 bases, leaving 12 bases between the germline ends. The CDR3 runs to 16 residues. The CDR3 DNA sequence: TGCGCCAGCAGTGAGTCCGGTAGCGGCTCCTCCTACGAGCAGTACTTC. It codes for CASSESGSGSSYEQYF.

The chain recombines TRBV19 with TRBJ1-6; D gene uncertain. In germline, CDR1 is LNHDA, CDR2 SQIVND (reference sequence). This CDR3 region has 15 residues. Trimming pared 3 bases from V and 6 bases from J, leaving 12 bases between. The chain's CDR3 is CASSMYPESNSPLHF. The CDR3 nucleotides read TGTGCCAGTAGTATGTATCCGGAGAGTAATTCACCCCTCCACTTT.

The V gene is TRBV28, the J gene TRBJ2-7; TRBD2 might be the D (6 bases). V lost 3 bases and J lost 1, with 13 bases in between. CDR3 size: 15 residues. Germline CDR1 and CDR2: MDHEN and SYDVKM. The CDR3 loop reads CASSFIRAGSYEQYF. Written as DNA, the CDR3 is TGTGCCAGCAGTTTTATCAGGGCGGGATCCTACGAGCAGTACTTC.

The J gene is TRBJ2-7, the V gene TRBV11-1, with 9 nucleotides matching TRBD1. There are 13 residues in the CDR3. Germline loops: CDR1 SGHAT, CDR2 FQDESV (reference sequence). Germline trimming cut 3 bases from V and 9 bases from J; bases unmatched to any gene: 6. The CDR3 DNA reads TGTGCCAGCAGCTTTGGGGACAGGGCCACGCAGTACTTC. Translated, it gives CASSFGDRATQYF. The full variable domain, with the rest looked up from reference TRBV11-1 and TRBJ2-7, is EAEVAQSPRYKITEKSQAVAFWCDPISGHATLYWYRQILGQGPELLVQFQDESVVDDSQLPKDRFSAERLKGVDSTLKIQPAELGDSAMYLCASSFGDRATQYFGPGTRLTVT.

The gene calls are TRBV7-2 and TRBJ1-4, with TRBD1 identical over 7 bases. The V and J ends lost 4 bases and 6 bases, in that order; junction bases with no gene match: 8. From germline, CDR1 is SGHTA and CDR2 FQGNSA. The CDR3 runs to 15 residues. In DNA, the CDR3 is TGTGCCAGCAGCTGGGGAGACAGGGATGATGAAAAACTGTTTTTT. Residues: CASSWGDRDDEKLFF.

The chain couples TRBV6-5 to TRBJ2-5, with 9 bases aligning to TRBD2. CDR1 is MNHEY, CDR2 SVGAGI, per germline. V dropped 6 bases and J dropped 1; count of bases not matched to a gene: 6. The CDR3 has 15 residues. This CDR3 is CASRGLAHFQETQYF. The DNA of the CDR3 is TGTGCCAGCAGAGGACTAGCGCACTTCCAAGAGACCCAGTACTTC.

The chain links TRBV24-1 to TRBJ2-1, with 8 bases that match TRBD2. Looked up from germline, CDR1 is KGHDR and CDR2 is SFDVKD. This CDR3 comprises 18 residues. J was trimmed by 4 bases and V by 2 bases; bases with no gene match: 12. The CDR3 loop reads CATSDSGGGGSSYNEQFF. The CDR3 coding sequence is TGTGCCACCAGTGATTCCGGGGGGGGCGGGAGTTCGTACAATGAGCAGTTCTTC.

The chain has TRBV19 and TRBJ1-1; TRBD1 matches at 9 bases. V lost 4 bases, J lost 7 bases, and 4 bases stayed unmatched. The CDR3 covers 13 residues. Germline CDR1 is LNHDA and CDR2 is SQIVND (reference sequence). The CDR3 DNA is TGTGCCAGTAGTAAATGGACAGGGGTTGAAGCTTTCTTT. Residues: CASSKWTGVEAFF. The entire variable domain, with the rest obtained from reference TRBV19 and TRBJ1-1, is as follows: DGGITQSPKYLFRKEGQNVTLSCEQNLNHDAMYWYRQDPGQGLRLIYYSQIVNDFQKGDIAEGYSVSREKKESFPLTVTSAQKNPTAFYLCASSKWTGVEAFFGQGTRLTVV.

The chain uses TRBV30 and TRBJ2-7, with 11 bases that match TRBD2. In germline, CDR1 is GTSNPN, CDR2 SVGIG (reference sequence). The CDR3 length is 12 residues. V was clipped by 8 bases and J by 4 bases; unmatched bases: 4. In DNA form, the CDR3 reads TGTGCCGGGGGACTAGCGGTGTACGAGCAGTACTTC. It encodes CAGGLAVYEQYF.

The chain recombines TRBV4-1 with TRBJ1-3; D is unresolved. Germline V gives CDR1 MGHRA, CDR2 YSYEKL. Trimming cost V 7 bases and J 3 bases, with 10 bases left between them. The CDR3 has 13 residues. The CDR3, as DNA: TGCGCCAGCACCGCAGAGGGTGGAAACACCATATATTTT. Protein sequence: CASTAEGGNTIYF.

The chain couples TRBV7-2 to TRBJ2-4; tentative D call: TRBD1 (5 bases). The length of the CDR3 is 16 residues. Germline V gives CDR1 SGHTA, CDR2 FQGNSA. Trimming cost V 5 bases and J 1 base, with 15 bases left between them. The DNA of the CDR3 is TGTGCCAGCAGCCCAGGCCCTAGACAGGCCAAAAACATTCAGTACTTC. Its protein is CASSPGPRQAKNIQYF.

Only a few counts were recorded for this clone. The chain uses TRBV30 and TRBJ1-4; TRBD1 matches at 7 bases. CDR3 length: 13 amino acids. The ends lost 0 bases at V and 8 bases at J; junction bases unmatched: 3. Germline V CDR1 and CDR2: GTSNPN, SVGIG (reference sequence). Written as DNA, the CDR3 is TGTGCCTGGAGTGTGACAGGGAGCGAAAAACTGTTTTTT. Protein: CAWSVTGSEKLFF.

This clone is a singleton in its sample. The chain is built from TRBV19 and TRBJ2-1; D perhaps matches TRBD1 (5 bases). V was clipped by 7 bases and J by 2 bases, with 15 bases between them. The germline CDR1 and CDR2 sequences are LNHDA and SQIVND (reference sequence). The CDR3 is made up of 15 amino acids. CDR3 loop: CASKGWQAPYNEQFF. CDR3 sequence (DNA): TGTGCCAGTAAGGGGTGGCAGGCCCCCTACAATGAGCAGTTCTTC.

The chain carries TRBV6-6 and TRBJ2-1; 11 bases align to TRBD2. CDR1 MNHNY and CDR2 SVGAGI come from the germline V gene (reference sequence). This CDR3 is 16 amino acids long. V was pared by 0 bases and J by 7 bases, with 5 bases of the junction left unmatched. In DNA form, the CDR3 reads TGTGCCAGCAGTTACTCGGTTACTAGCGGGAGTAATGAGCAGTTCTTC. Translation gives CASSYSVTSGSNEQFF.

This clone occurred once. This sequence joins TRBV5-1 and TRBJ2-5; 10 nucleotides agree with TRBD2. V lost 4 bases, J lost 2 bases, and 8 bases stayed unmatched. This CDR3 is built from 16 residues. Looked up from germline, CDR1 is SGHRS and CDR2 is YFSETQ. The CDR3 coding sequence is TGCGCCAGCAGCCCTCGCCTAGCGGGAGTACAAGAGACCCAGTACTTC. Translation: CASSPRLAGVQETQYF.

A note on this clone: At one end the junction does not follow the germline gene, possibly because of a read error. The CDR3 spells CASSAPRDSSRIF. The CDR3 bases are TGTGCCAGCAGTGCCCCGCGAGACAGCTCGAGGATTTTT. This chain joins TRBV6-6 and TRBJ1-4; perhaps TRBD1 as D (5 bases). Germline assignment: CDR1 MNHNY and CDR2 SVGAGI (reference sequence). CDR3 size: 13 residues.

This clone was seen a single time. The chain is built from TRBV10-3 and TRBJ2-7, with 10 bases that match TRBD1. J gave up 4 bases and V 7 bases, and 4 bases lay outside the gene matches. The CDR3 contains 13 residues. Germline V gene sequence: CDR1 ENHRY, CDR2 SYGVKD. The CDR3 DNA reads TGTGCCATCACCCCGGGACAGGGGTACGAGCAGTACTTC. Protein product: CAITPGQGYEQYF.

CDR3 bases: TGTGCCAGCAGCTCGAATCAGGATGACTATGGCTACACCTTC. It yields the protein CASSSNQDDYGYTF. The chain links TRBV7-2 to TRBJ1-2; D ambiguous. The CDR3 runs to 14 residues. V shed 4 bases and J shed 3 bases, with 12 bases lying between them. Germline V gives CDR1 SGHTA, CDR2 FQGNSA.

The chain has TRBV28 and TRBJ1-2; no firm D call. The CDR3 runs 13 residues. Trimming took off 6 bases at V and 4 bases at J, with 12 bases between the two ends. Germline assignment: CDR1 MDHEN and CDR2 SYDVKM. As DNA, the CDR3 is TGTGCCAGCAGCAACGCTCTGGCCTATGGCTACACCTTC. It translates to CASSNALAYGYTF.

The genes are TRBV7-2 and TRBJ2-5; TRBD1 is a possible D gene (5 bases). Deletions cut 3 bases from V and 4 bases from J, with 12 bases between. The CDR3 runs 14 residues. CDR1 and CDR2 from the germline V gene are SGHTA and FQGNSA. The CDR3 sequence: CASSFKGSGETQYF. In nucleotides, the CDR3 is TGTGCCAGCAGCTTTAAGGGGTCTGGAGAGACCCAGTACTTC.

The chain employs TRBV4-3 and TRBJ2-5; 15 bases are shared with TRBD2. The CDR3 spans 17 residues. Trimming took 3 bases from V and 0 from J; bases not matched to a gene: 2. The germline V gene has CDR1 LGHNA and CDR2 YSLEER. The CDR3 DNA is TGCGCCAGCAGCCAGGGACTAGCGGGAGGCCACCAAGAGACCCAGTACTTC. This codes for CASSQGLAGGHQETQYF.

This clone was seen a few times. This chain connects TRBV10-3 to TRBJ1-2; 9 bases map to TRBD1. Trimming took 6 bases from V and 4 from J; bases not matched to a gene: 6. Germline lookup yields CDR1 ENHRY and CDR2 SYGVKD. CDR3 length: 14 amino acids. The CDR3 loop reads CAISGTGILYGYTF. The CDR3 DNA reads TGTGCCATCAGCGGGACAGGGATCCTCTATGGCTACACCTTC.

V and J are TRBV28 and TRBJ2-1, with 7 bases aligning to TRBD1. V shed 4 bases and J 0 bases; nucleotides not matched to a gene: 9. Germline CDR1 and CDR2: MDHEN and SYDVKM. The CDR3 loop spans 17 amino acids. The CDR3 coding sequence is TGTGCCAGCAGTTCGCCTAAGGCAGGGGGCTCCTACAATGAGCAGTTCTTC. It yields the protein CASSSPKAGGSYNEQFF.

The genes are TRBV28 and TRBJ1-2, with 9 bases matching TRBD1. V lost 9 bases to trimming and J lost 5 bases; unmatched junction nucleotides: 13. CDR1 and CDR2 from the germline V gene are MDHEN and SYDVKM. This CDR3 has 15 residues. The CDR3 here is CASRLPGQGIYGYTF. The CDR3 DNA reads TGTGCCAGTCGATTACCGGGACAGGGAATTTATGGCTACACCTTC.

The gene calls are TRBV9 and TRBJ2-1, with 14 bases lining up with TRBD2. The J segment lost 9 bases and the V segment lost 4 bases, leaving 12 bases of the junction unmatched. In germline, CDR1 is SGDLS, CDR2 YYNGEE. The CDR3 is 17 amino acids. The CDR3 loop reads CASSPRGTSGSVGEQFF. As DNA, the CDR3 is TGTGCCAGCAGCCCAAGAGGGACTAGCGGGAGCGTGGGTGAGCAGTTCTTC.